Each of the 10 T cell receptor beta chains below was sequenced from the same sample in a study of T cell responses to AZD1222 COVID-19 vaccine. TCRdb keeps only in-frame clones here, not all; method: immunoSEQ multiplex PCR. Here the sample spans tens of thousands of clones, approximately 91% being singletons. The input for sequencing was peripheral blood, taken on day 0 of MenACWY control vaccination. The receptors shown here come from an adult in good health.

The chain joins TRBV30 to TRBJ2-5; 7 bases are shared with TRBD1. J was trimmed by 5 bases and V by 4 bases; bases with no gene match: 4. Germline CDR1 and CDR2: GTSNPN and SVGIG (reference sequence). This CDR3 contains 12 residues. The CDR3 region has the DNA TGTGCCTGGACTACAGGGGAGGAGACCCAGTACTTC. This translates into CAWTTGEETQYF.

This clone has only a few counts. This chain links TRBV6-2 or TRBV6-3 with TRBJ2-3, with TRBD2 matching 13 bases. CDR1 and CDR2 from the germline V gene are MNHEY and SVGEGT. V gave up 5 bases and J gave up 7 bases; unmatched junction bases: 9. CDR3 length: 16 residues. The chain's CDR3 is CASSNSGLAGHHTQYF. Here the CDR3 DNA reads TGTGCCAGCAGTAATTCGGGACTAGCGGGGCACCATACGCAGTATTTT.

The CDR3 DNA sequence: TGCGCCAGCAGCCGGGGGGCAGAATCAGATTCACCCCTCCACTTT. It specifies CASSRGAESDSPLHF. The chain links TRBV5-1 to TRBJ1-6, with D possibly matching TRBD1 (6 bases). The germline V gene has CDR1 SGHRS and CDR2 YFSETQ. The ends were cut back, 4 bases at V and 8 bases at J, with 16 bases in the middle. The CDR3 is made up of 15 amino acids.

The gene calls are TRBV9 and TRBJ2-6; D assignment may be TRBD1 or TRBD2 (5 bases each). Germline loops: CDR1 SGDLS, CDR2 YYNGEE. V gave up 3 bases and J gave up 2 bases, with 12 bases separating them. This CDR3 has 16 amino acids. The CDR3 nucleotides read TGTGCCAGCAGCGGGGGACCGATAGCTGGGGCCAACGTCCTGACTTTC. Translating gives CASSGGPIAGANVLTF.

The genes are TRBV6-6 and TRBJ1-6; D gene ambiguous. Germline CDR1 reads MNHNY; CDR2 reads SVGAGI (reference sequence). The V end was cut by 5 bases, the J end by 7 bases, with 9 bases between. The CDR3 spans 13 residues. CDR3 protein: CASSPPFNSPLHF. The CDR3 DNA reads TGTGCCAGCAGTCCCCCTTTCAATTCACCCCTCCACTTT.

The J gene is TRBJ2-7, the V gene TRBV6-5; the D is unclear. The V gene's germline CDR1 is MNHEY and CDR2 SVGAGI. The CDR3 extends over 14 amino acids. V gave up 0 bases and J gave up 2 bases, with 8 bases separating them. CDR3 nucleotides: TGTGCCAGCAGTTACTCGATCCAGACCTACGAGCAGTACTTC. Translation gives CASSYSIQTYEQYF.

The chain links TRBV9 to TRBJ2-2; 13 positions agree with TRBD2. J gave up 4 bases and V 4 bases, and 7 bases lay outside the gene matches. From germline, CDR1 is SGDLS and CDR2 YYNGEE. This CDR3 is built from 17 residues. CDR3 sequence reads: CASSLLGLAGSTGELFF. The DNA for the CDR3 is TGTGCCAGCAGCCTCCTGGGACTAGCGGGGAGCACCGGGGAGCTGTTTTTT.

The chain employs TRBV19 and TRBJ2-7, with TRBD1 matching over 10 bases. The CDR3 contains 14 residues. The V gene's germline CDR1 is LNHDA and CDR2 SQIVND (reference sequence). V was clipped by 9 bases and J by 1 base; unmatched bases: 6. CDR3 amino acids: CASKDRGGSYEQYF. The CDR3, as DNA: TGTGCCAGCAAGGACAGGGGGGGATCCTACGAGCAGTACTTC.

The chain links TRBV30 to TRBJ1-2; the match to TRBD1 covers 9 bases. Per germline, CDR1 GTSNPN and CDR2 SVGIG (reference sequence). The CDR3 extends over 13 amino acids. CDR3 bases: TGTGCTTGTATGTACAGGGGGCTTTATGGCTACACCTTC. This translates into CACMYRGLYGYTF.

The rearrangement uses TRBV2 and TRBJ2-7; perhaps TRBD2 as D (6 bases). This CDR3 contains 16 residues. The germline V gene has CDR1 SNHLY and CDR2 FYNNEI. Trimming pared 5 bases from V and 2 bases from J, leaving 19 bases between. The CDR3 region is CASSPSGTHGPYEQYF. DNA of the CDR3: TGTGCCAGCAGTCCCTCCGGGACTCATGGACCCTACGAGCAGTACTTC.